These 14 T cell receptor beta chains came from one sample sequenced in a study of cytomegalovirus exposure and HLA in healthy donors. Researchers ran the PCR with 60 Vbeta and 13 Jbeta primers. The assay was immunoSEQ multiplex PCR, and TCRdb's table has in-frame clones only and misses some. The sample yields under 150,000 clones, roughly 80% seen once. The sequenced sample was PBMCs. The source is a woman aged 45-65 years in good health and CMV-seropositive.

The chain combines TRBV7-2 with TRBJ2-3; 10 nucleotides agree with TRBD1. This CDR3 has 16 residues. Germline CDR1 SGHTA, CDR2 FQGNSA. V lost 2 bases to trimming and J lost 2 bases; unmatched junction nucleotides: 4. The CDR3: CASSLSGQGNTDTQYF. The DNA of the CDR3 is TGTGCCAGCAGCTTATCGGGACAGGGGAACACAGATACGCAGTATTTT. The full variable domain, with the rest looked up from reference TRBV7-2 and TRBJ2-3, is GAGVSQSPSNKVTEKGKDVELRCDPISGHTALYWYRQSLGQGLEFLIYFQGNSAPDKSGLPSDRFSAERTGGSVSTLTIQRTQQEDSAVYLCASSLSGQGNTDTQYFGPGTRLTVL.

V gene TRBV6-1 combines with J gene TRBJ1-2, with D tentatively TRBD1 (5 bases). The CDR3 has 13 amino acids. V was cut by 11 bases and J by 4 bases, with 17 bases left in between. Germline CDR1 MNHNS, CDR2 SASEGT. The CDR3 region is CAEGTGTPYGYTF. Here the CDR3 DNA reads TGTGCCGAGGGAACCGGGACTCCCTATGGCTACACCTTC.

This clone was counted between two and nine times. The gene calls are TRBV27 and TRBJ1-5; TRBD1 might be the D (6 bases). The germline V gene encodes CDR1 MNHEY and CDR2 SMNVEV (reference sequence). The CDR3 is 15 residues long. Trimming stripped 4 bases from V and 6 bases from J, with 16 bases between. The CDR3 loop is CASSSDRKGGQPQHF. CDR3 nucleotides: TGTGCCAGCAGTTCGGACAGAAAAGGGGGTCAGCCCCAGCATTTT.

The chain joins TRBV19 to TRBJ1-5; no clear D. This CDR3 contains 15 residues. V was cut by 6 bases and J by 2 bases, with 14 bases left in between. The germline V gene encodes CDR1 LNHDA and CDR2 SQIVND (reference sequence). The DNA of the CDR3 is TGTGCCAGTAGAATGGTGGGAGATGGCAATCAGCCCCAGCATTTT. Its translation: CASRMVGDGNQPQHF.

This clone showed up just once. The V gene is TRBV5-8, the J gene TRBJ2-2, with 7 bases lining up with TRBD2. Germline CDR1 and CDR2: SGHTS and YDEGEE. CDR3 length equals 17 residues. V shed 4 bases and J 0 bases; nucleotides not matched to a gene: 9. CDR3 coding DNA: TGTGCCAGCAGCCGGAGGGAGGGACTTCCGAACACCGGGGAGCTGTTTTTT. Translation gives CASSRREGLPNTGELFF.

The CDR3 coding sequence is TGTGCCAGCAGCATCGGACAGTCTACCAGCGAGCAGTACTTC. As protein: CASSIGQSTSEQYF. This chain joins TRBV21-1 and TRBJ2-7; the DNA was not used to check the table's D call, TRBD1. TRBV21-1 corresponds to a pseudogene. CDR3 length: 14 residues.

This chain uses TRBV30 with TRBJ1-1; 8 positions match TRBD1. Germline CDR1 GTSNPN, CDR2 SVGIG (reference sequence). This CDR3 is 13 amino acids long. Unmatched junction bases numbered 5, after V lost 4 bases and J lost 4 bases. CDR3 protein: CAWMTGVGTEAFF. In DNA form, the CDR3 reads TGTGCCTGGATGACAGGGGTCGGCACTGAAGCTTTCTTT.

V gene TRBV6-5 combines with J gene TRBJ2-5; TRBD1 matches at 10 bases. The end of the DNA is better explained by TRBJ2-7, so the J call may be wrong. The germline V gene has CDR1 MNHEY and CDR2 SVGAGI. The CDR3 covers 14 residues. Here the CDR3 DNA reads TGTGCCAGCAGACCTCGACAGGGGGCTTACGAGCAGTACTTC. This gives the protein CASRPRQGAYEQYF.

The chain is built from TRBV21-1 and TRBJ1-2; the table names TRBD1, a call not compared with the DNA. TRBV21-1 is a listed pseudogene. CDR3 length equals 13 residues. CDR3 in DNA: TGTGCCAGCAGCAAACGGCAGGGGTATGGCTACACCTTC. Amino acids: CASSKRQGYGYTF.

CDR3 in DNA: TGTGCCAGCAGCCAAGGGCTCAACTCCTACAATGAGCAGTTCTTC. Its protein is CASSQGLNSYNEQFF. V is TRBV4-2 and J is TRBJ2-1; D ambiguous. Per germline, CDR1 LGHNA and CDR2 YNFKEQ. The ends were cut back, 1 base at V and 0 bases at J, with 7 bases in the middle. This CDR3 has 15 amino acids.

This clone was recorded a few times. The rearrangement uses TRBV6-5 and TRBJ1-4; TRBD1 aligns across 9 bases. Germline V gene data show CDR1 as MNHEY and CDR2 as SVGAGI. With 2 bases clipped from V and 8 bases from J, the junction kept 6 bases outside the gene matches. This CDR3 is 15 amino acids long. CDR3 loop: CASSYAGQGGEKLFF. CDR3 nucleotides: TGTGCCAGCAGTTACGCGGGACAGGGAGGGGAAAAACTGTTTTTT.

The V call is TRBV27, the J call TRBJ2-1; weak D call: TRBD2 (6 bases). Germline values: CDR1 MNHEY, CDR2 SMNVEV (reference sequence). Trimming shortened V by 5 bases and J by 4 bases, and 24 bases separated the two germline ends. There are 18 residues in the CDR3. CDR3 in amino acids: CASSPRGPPWGVYNEQFF. CDR3 sequence (DNA): TGTGCCAGCAGTCCAAGAGGACCCCCATGGGGGGTATACAATGAGCAGTTCTTC.

The V call is TRBV19, the J call TRBJ1-6; D possibly corresponds to TRBD1 (6 bases). V was cut by 4 bases and J by 9 bases, with 16 bases left in between. CDR1 and CDR2 from the germline V gene are LNHDA and SQIVND (reference sequence). CDR3 size: 15 residues. The chain's CDR3 is CASSTPGTPISPLHF. The CDR3 DNA reads TGTGCCAGTAGTACCCCCGGGACACCCATTTCACCCCTCCACTTT. The whole variable domain, remainder taken from reference TRBV19 and TRBJ1-6, is DGGITQSPKYLFRKEGQNVTLSCEQNLNHDAMYWYRQDPGQGLRLIYYSQIVNDFQKGDIAEGYSVSREKKESFPLTVTSAQKNPTAFYLCASSTPGTPISPLHFGNGTRLTVT.

This clone was counted a single time. The V call is TRBV7-8, the J call TRBJ2-7; the D gene is possibly TRBD1 (5 bases). In germline, CDR1 is SGHVS, CDR2 FQNEAQ. The CDR3 is 14 residues long. Trimming removed 4 bases from V and 4 bases from J, with 14 bases in between. CDR3: CASSSDWGPYEQYF. CDR3 DNA: TGTGCCAGCAGCTCTGACTGGGGCCCTTACGAGCAGTACTTC.